These 10 T cell receptor beta chains came from one sample sequenced in a study of CD8 T cells in ankylosing spondylitis. One entry per CDR3 protein results from TCRdb running MiXCR on the 5' RACE reads. The sample records 150,000 to 250,000 distinct CDR3 sequences, 10% to 15% being singletons. The sequencing sample was made of blood, either unsorted or a sorted T cell fraction (not recorded which). All receptors come from a male donor with ankylosing spondylitis or in good health (not recorded which).

The CDR3 sequence: CASSLGASHYEQYF. CDR3 nucleotide sequence: TGTGCCAGCAGTCTGGGGGCGTCTCACTACGAGCAGTACTTC. The V and J genes are TRBV27 and TRBJ2-7, with D possibly TRBD1 on 6 matching bases. The CDR3 consists of 14 residues. V dropped 5 bases and J dropped 3 bases, with 14 bases sitting between them. The germline V gene encodes CDR1 MNHEY and CDR2 SMNVEV (reference sequence).

The sample holds a few counts of this clonotype. The chain is built from TRBV6-1 and TRBJ2-7, with D hard to call. The germline gives CDR1 MNHNS, CDR2 SASEGT. Trimming took off 5 bases at V and 6 bases at J, with 8 bases between the two ends. The CDR3 runs to 11 residues. The CDR3 sequence: CASSFPGEQYF. In DNA, the CDR3 is TGTGCCAGCAGTTTTCCGGGCGAGCAGTACTTC.

This clonotype was recorded many times. The chain employs TRBV11-2 and TRBJ2-3, with D uncertain. Trimming cost V 5 bases and J 6 bases, with 12 bases left between them. CDR1 and CDR2 (germline): SGHAT, FQNNGV. The CDR3 consists of 13 residues. The CDR3 DNA reads TGTGCCAGCAGCACCCGCCCGGCGGATACGCAGTATTTT. Translated, it gives CASSTRPADTQYF.

This clonotype was seen at least ten times. The V gene is TRBV20-1, the J gene TRBJ1-1, with D unresolved. The CDR3 has 14 amino acids. Trimming cost V 0 bases and J 0 bases, with 8 bases left between them. The germline V gene has CDR1 DFQATT and CDR2 SNEGSKA (reference sequence). In DNA, the CDR3 is TGCAGTGCTAGAGATGACGGTATGAACACTGAAGCTTTCTTT. Translated: CSARDDGMNTEAFF.

This clonotype came up many times. This chain uses TRBV5-1 with TRBJ1-1, with TRBD1 matching 10 bases. The V segment lost 4 bases and the J segment 4 bases; nucleotides outside the gene matches: 10. The CDR3 has 16 residues. CDR1 is SGHRS and CDR2 is YFSETQ in the germline V gene. As DNA, the CDR3 is TGCGCCAGCAGCCTCCGGGACAGGGGAGTGGGCACTGAAGCTTTCTTT. It is translated as CASSLRDRGVGTEAFF.

This clonotype was seen many times. The V and J genes are TRBV29-1 and TRBJ1-1; tentatively, D is TRBD1 (5 bases). The V gene lost 6 bases and the J gene lost 1 base, with 24 bases spanning the gap. From germline, CDR1 is SQVTM and CDR2 ANQGSEA. This CDR3 is built from 17 residues. The CDR3 DNA is TGCAGCGTATTGCCGTACAGGCCCGCTTGGGGGAACACTGAAGCTTTCTTT. As protein: CSVLPYRPAWGNTEAFF.

The rearrangement joins TRBV9 to TRBJ2-1; 8 bases are a match to TRBD2. This CDR3 comprises 16 residues. Germline CDR1 reads SGDLS; CDR2 reads YYNGEE. The junction had 11 bases not matched to a gene; V was cut back by 5 bases and J by 4 bases. CDR3 protein: CASRPNGSGDYNEQFF. DNA for the CDR3: TGTGCCAGCAGGCCGAACGGTAGCGGGGATTACAATGAGCAGTTCTTC.

The chain employs TRBV4-1 and TRBJ2-5; D call uncertain. This CDR3 has 15 residues. Trimming pared 0 bases from V and 5 bases from J, leaving 13 bases between. CDR1 is MGHRA and CDR2 is YSYEKL in the germline V gene. This CDR3 reads CASSQDQGWKETQYF. DNA for the CDR3: TGCGCCAGCAGCCAAGATCAAGGGTGGAAGGAGACCCAGTACTTC.

This clonotype was counted at least ten times. The chain has TRBV20-1 and TRBJ2-1; D possibly corresponds to TRBD2 (6 bases). V was shortened by 2 bases and J by 4 bases, with 12 bases between the two germline ends. The CDR3 contains 14 residues. Germline V gene lookup returns CDR1 DFQATT and CDR2 SNEGSKA (reference sequence). CDR3 region: CSARNGTWYNEQFF. The CDR3 DNA is TGCAGTGCTAGAAACGGGACTTGGTACAATGAGCAGTTCTTC.

The chain recombines TRBV12-3 or TRBV12-4 with TRBJ2-5; possible D gene TRBD1, 5 bases. V was cut by 5 bases and J by 0 bases, with 10 bases left in between. The CDR3 sequence is 14 residues long. CDR3 residues: CASSLPDNQETQYF. The CDR3 DNA reads TGTGCCAGCAGTCTCCCGGACAACCAAGAGACCCAGTACTTC.